A single sample gave rise to the 30 T cell receptor beta chains below, sequenced in a study of shared clonotypes between healthy human individuals. Generated by immunoSEQ multiplex PCR, the TCRdb table keeps only in-frame clones and is missing some. The sample lists 2 million to 2.5 million clones, 85% to 95% occurring once. Source material: naive CD4+ T cells sorted from blood. The subset was: CD45RA+ positively selected. These receptor sequences come from a man aged 18 to 29 in good health.

The rearrangement links TRBV14 to TRBJ2-7; 9 bases are a match to TRBD2. Germline V CDR1 and CDR2: SGHDN, FVKESK. The V and J ends lost 0 bases and 6 bases, in that order; junction bases with no gene match: 0. The CDR3 sequence is 13 residues long. The CDR3 DNA sequence: TGTGCCAGCAGCCAAGAACTAGCGGGCGAGCAGTACTTC. It specifies CASSQELAGEQYF.

The rearrangement uses TRBV5-1 and TRBJ2-2, with TRBD1 identical over 7 bases. The CDR3 extends over 16 amino acids. Germline values: CDR1 SGHRS, CDR2 YFSETQ. The ends lost 3 bases at V and 0 bases at J; junction bases unmatched: 5. The CDR3 spells CASSSYGTANTGELFF. DNA of the CDR3: TGCGCCAGCAGCTCATACGGGACAGCGAACACCGGGGAGCTGTTTTTT.

The V call is TRBV7-2, the J call TRBJ2-5, with D hard to call. The CDR3 sequence is 13 residues long. The germline CDR1 and CDR2 sequences are SGHTA and FQGNSA. Between the trimmed V and J ends, which lost 5 bases and 3 bases, there was a span of 10 bases. The CDR3 loop reads CASSGRSKETQYF. CDR3 DNA: TGTGCCAGCAGCGGAAGAAGTAAAGAGACCCAGTACTTC.

The rearrangement uses TRBV18 and TRBJ2-7, with D unresolved. Trimming stripped 2 bases from V and 6 bases from J, with 14 bases between. Germline V gene lookup returns CDR1 KGHSH and CDR2 LQKENI. The CDR3 has 14 amino acids. This CDR3 reads CASSPSDRTGEQYF. The CDR3 DNA sequence: TGTGCCAGCTCACCAAGCGACCGTACTGGCGAGCAGTACTTC.

This chain links TRBV5-1 with TRBJ2-2, with D unclear. Trimming left V 1 base short and J 4 bases short, with 5 bases between. Germline V lookup: CDR1 SGHRS, CDR2 YFSETQ. This CDR3 spans 13 amino acids. CDR3 residues: CASSLQATGELFF. CDR3 DNA: TGCGCCAGCAGCTTGCAGGCCACCGGGGAGCTGTTTTTT.

In this sample, this clone turned up once. The rearrangement uses TRBV25-1 and TRBJ2-5; maybe TRBD2 (5 bases). CDR1 MGHDK and CDR2 SYGVNS come from the germline V gene. V lost 1 base, J lost 2 bases, and 8 bases lay in between. CDR3 length: 14 amino acids. CDR3 coding DNA: TGTGCCAGCAGTGAATGGAGCGGTCAAGAGACCCAGTACTTC. Translated, it gives CASSEWSGQETQYF.

The gene calls are TRBV4-1 and TRBJ1-2, with 9 bases aligning to TRBD1. V was pared by 0 bases and J by 2 bases, with 4 bases of the junction left unmatched. Per germline, CDR1 MGHRA and CDR2 YSYEKL. This CDR3 is 16 amino acids long. The CDR3 protein is CASSQDPDRGNYGYTF. The CDR3 nucleotides are TGCGCCAGCAGCCAAGATCCTGACAGGGGGAACTATGGCTACACCTTC.

This chain joins TRBV10-2 and TRBJ2-1; the D is unclear. The CDR3 runs to 15 residues. Germline values: CDR1 WSHSY, CDR2 SAAADI. Trimming removed 2 bases from V and 2 bases from J, with 10 bases in between. CDR3 nucleotides: TGCGCCAGCAGTGAGCCCTTTCGAACCTACAATGAGCAGTTCTTC. Amino acids: CASSEPFRTYNEQFF.

The CDR3 sequence: CASRRLGQDGYEQYF. The CDR3 coding sequence is TGTGCCAGCAGACGTTTGGGACAGGACGGCTACGAGCAGTACTTC. The chain combines TRBV27 with TRBJ2-7, with 8 bases fitting TRBD1. This CDR3 is 15 amino acids long. The germline V gene encodes CDR1 MNHEY and CDR2 SMNVEV (reference sequence). Germline trimming cut 6 bases from V and 3 bases from J; bases unmatched to any gene: 10.

The chain is built from TRBV7-8 and TRBJ2-7; 9 bases match TRBD2. Germline CDR1 is SGHVS and CDR2 is FQNEAQ. V lost 5 bases and J lost 0; bases outside the gene matches: 2. The CDR3 spans 14 residues. This chain's CDR3 is CASSRTSDSYEQYF. In nucleotides, the CDR3 is TGTGCCAGCAGCCGGACTAGCGACTCCTACGAGCAGTACTTC.

This chain links TRBV9 with TRBJ2-3, with TRBD2 identical over 7 bases. V trimming: 1 base; J trimming: 3 bases; junction bases outside the gene matches: 5. The CDR3 consists of 15 residues. In germline, CDR1 is SGDLS, CDR2 YYNGEE. CDR3 nucleotide sequence: TGTGCCAGCAGCGTAAGTAACGGGAGGACAGATACGCAGTATTTT. The encoded protein is CASSVSNGRTDTQYF.

This clone was seen just once. CDR3 sequence reads: CASSVDRAAITDNEQFF. The CDR3 coding sequence is TGTGCCAGCAGCGTAGATAGGGCGGCGATAACCGACAATGAGCAGTTCTTC. The chain links TRBV9 to TRBJ2-1; D gene unclear. Germline V gene sequence: CDR1 SGDLS, CDR2 YYNGEE. The CDR3 sequence is 17 residues long. V was pared by 0 bases and J by 5 bases, with 18 bases between.

Worth noting for this clone: A junction end diverges from the germline sequence, so it may reflect a read error. J is TRBJ1-1 and V is TRBV6-6; D gene ambiguous. Germline loops: CDR1 MNHNY, CDR2 SVGAGI (reference sequence). This CDR3 region has 15 residues. The CDR3 sequence is CASSYRTDPFTHMAF. CDR3 sequence (DNA): TGTGCCAGCAGTTACCGTACCGACCCCTTTACCCACATGGCCTTT.

The chain joins TRBV18 to TRBJ2-2, with 8 bases aligning to TRBD1. The length of the CDR3 is 17 residues. Germline CDR1 is KGHSH and CDR2 is LQKENI. Trimming took 3 bases from V and 1 from J; bases not matched to a gene: 7. CDR3 in DNA: TGTGCCAGCTCACCCAGTGACAGGGGAATGAACACCGGGGAGCTGTTTTTT. This translates into CASSPSDRGMNTGELFF.

This chain uses TRBV28 with TRBJ2-5, with a tentative D call TRBD1 (9 bases). The CDR3 is 20 residues long. The V and J ends lost 5 bases and 2 bases respectively, with 30 bases between them. Germline CDR1 MDHEN, CDR2 SYDVKM. CDR3 sequence reads: CASSAITGGWSGGHQETQYF. The CDR3 DNA reads as TGTGCCAGCAGTGCCATTACAGGGGGCTGGAGCGGGGGACATCAAGAGACCCAGTACTTC.

The chain has TRBV10-1 and TRBJ1-3; D call uncertain. This CDR3 region has 13 residues. Looked up from germline, CDR1 is WNHNN and CDR2 is SYGVQD (reference sequence). V was shortened by 4 bases and J by 3 bases, with 7 bases between the two germline ends. DNA for the CDR3: TGCGCCAGCAGTGCTACGATTGGAAACACCATATATTTT. As protein: CASSATIGNTIYF.

The chain carries TRBV5-1 and TRBJ2-1; D remains unclear. V shed 5 bases and J shed 1 base, with 4 bases lying between them. The CDR3 totals 12 residues. Germline values: CDR1 SGHRS, CDR2 YFSETQ. The CDR3 loop reads CASRTSYNEQFF. CDR3 coding DNA: TGCGCCAGCAGAACTTCCTACAATGAGCAGTTCTTC.

The chain has TRBV7-2 and TRBJ2-1, with 8 bases that match TRBD2. Germline loops: CDR1 SGHTA, CDR2 FQGNSA. After removal of 6 bases from V and 3 bases from J, the junction contained 13 bases not matched to a gene. The CDR3 covers 17 residues. CDR3 amino acids: CASSGMRAGVNYNEQFF. For the CDR3, the DNA is TGTGCCAGCAGTGGGATGAGAGCGGGAGTAAACTACAATGAGCAGTTCTTC.

The chain combines TRBV9 with TRBJ1-6; no firm D call. V was cut by 7 bases and J by 5 bases, with 16 bases left in between. CDR3 length: 15 residues. Germline lookup yields CDR1 SGDLS and CDR2 YYNGEE. The CDR3, as DNA: TGTGCCAGCGGATCGCCAATTTCCAATAATTCACCCCTCCACTTT. Translation: CASGSPISNNSPLHF.

CDR3 sequence (DNA): TGTGCCAGCAGCTCGTCGGGGAGGAGCCAAAGCTCCTACAATGAGCAGTTCTTC. The encoded protein is CASSSSGRSQSSYNEQFF. The chain is built from TRBV7-9 and TRBJ2-1; the D gene is possibly TRBD2 (6 bases). Trimming left V 4 bases short and J 0 bases short, with 19 bases between. The germline gives CDR1 SEHNR, CDR2 FQNEAQ (reference sequence). The CDR3 consists of 18 residues. Combining the CDR3 with reference TRBV7-9 and TRBJ2-1 gives the whole variable domain DTGVSQNPRHKITKRGQNVTFRCDPISEHNRLYWYRQTLGQGPEFLTYFQNEAQLEKSRLLSDRFSAERPKGSFSTLEIQRTEQGDSAMYLCASSSSGRSQSSYNEQFFGPGTRLTVL.

The chain employs TRBV11-2 and TRBJ2-5; 9 bases map to TRBD2. The V segment lost 1 base and the J segment 1 base; nucleotides outside the gene matches: 4. Germline CDR1 SGHAT, CDR2 FQNNGV. CDR3 length: 16 residues. CDR3 sequence (DNA): TGTGCCAGCAGCTTAGTTTGGCGGGGGGGCCAAGAGACCCAGTACTTC. Its translation is CASSLVWRGGQETQYF.

This sequence joins TRBV7-2 and TRBJ1-6, with D perhaps matching TRBD1 (5 bases). Trimming left V 7 bases short and J 8 bases short, with 15 bases between. CDR3 length: 14 amino acids. The germline V gene encodes CDR1 SGHTA and CDR2 FQGNSA. Here the CDR3 DNA reads TGTGCCAGCAAATTTACGGGGGTGGATTCACCCCTCCACTTT. Amino acid sequence: CASKFTGVDSPLHF.

About this clone itself: Other DNA variants within this sample encode the same CDR3. The V call is TRBV30, the J call TRBJ1-3; a weak D match, TRBD1 (5 bases). Trimming left V 2 bases short and J 1 base short, with 9 bases between. Germline loops: CDR1 GTSNPN, CDR2 SVGIG (reference sequence). The CDR3 sequence is 14 residues long. CDR3 DNA: TGTGCCTGGAGTTCGGGGGGGTCTGGAAACACCATATATTTT. Translated, it gives CAWSSGGSGNTIYF.

The chain links TRBV9 to TRBJ2-3, with TRBD2 matching 11 bases. Germline loops: CDR1 SGDLS, CDR2 YYNGEE. V lost 4 bases, J lost 0 bases, and 1 base stayed unmatched. The CDR3 consists of 15 residues. CDR3 sequence reads: CASSPSGRSTDTQYF. The CDR3 region has the DNA TGTGCCAGCAGCCCTAGCGGGAGGAGCACAGATACGCAGTATTTT.

This clone has just a few counts. V is TRBV18 and J is TRBJ1-6, with D perhaps matching TRBD1 (6 bases). Deletions cut 0 bases from V and 9 bases from J, with 12 bases between. This CDR3 has 15 amino acids. CDR1 and CDR2 from the germline V gene are KGHSH and LQKENI. The DNA of the CDR3 is TGTGCCAGCTCACCACCGGTCAGGGGTAGTTCACCCCTCCACTTT. It is translated as CASSPPVRGSSPLHF.

The CDR3, as DNA: TGTGCCAGCTCACCGAACAGGGGAGACTCCTACGAGCAGTACTTC. The encoded protein is CASSPNRGDSYEQYF. The chain combines TRBV18 with TRBJ2-7; TRBD1 agrees at 7 bases. This CDR3 is built from 15 residues. Germline V gives CDR1 KGHSH, CDR2 LQKENI. After removal of 3 bases from V and 0 bases from J, the junction contained 5 bases not matched to a gene. The full variable domain, with the rest looked up from reference TRBV18 and TRBJ2-7, is NAGVMQNPRHLVRRRGQEARLRCSPMKGHSHVYWYRQLPEEGLKFMVYLQKENIIDESGMPKERFSAEFPKEGPSILRIQQVVRGDSAAYFCASSPNRGDSYEQYFGPGTRLTVT.

On this clone: Other DNA sequences in the sample encode the same CDR3. This chain joins TRBV30 and TRBJ1-5; no reliable D call. The V gene's germline CDR1 is GTSNPN and CDR2 SVGIG (reference sequence). V was shortened by 2 bases and J by 2 bases, with 4 bases between the two germline ends. This CDR3 spans 12 amino acids. CDR3 nucleotides: TGTGCCTGGAGTCAGCGCAATCAGCCCCAGCATTTT. Its protein product is CAWSQRNQPQHF.

To note about this clone: Different DNA sequences within this sample yield the same CDR3. The chain uses TRBV20-1 and TRBJ1-1; D unresolved. The CDR3 is made up of 11 amino acids. Germline V lookup: CDR1 DFQATT, CDR2 SNEGSKA (reference sequence). The V gene lost 1 base and the J gene lost 2 bases, with 2 bases spanning the gap. The CDR3 is CSARGNTEAFF. DNA for the CDR3: TGCAGTGCTAGAGGTAACACTGAAGCTTTCTTT.

The rearrangement joins TRBV7-8 to TRBJ2-1; D may correspond to TRBD1 or TRBD2 (6 bases each). Between the trimmed V and J ends, which lost 4 bases and 9 bases, there was a span of 16 bases. Germline assignment: CDR1 SGHVS and CDR2 FQNEAQ. This CDR3 contains 14 residues. This CDR3 is CASSSVGGRFEQFF. CDR3 bases: TGTGCCAGCAGCTCAGTTGGGGGGCGCTTTGAGCAGTTCTTC.

J is TRBJ1-2 and V is TRBV28, with TRBD1 matching over 12 bases. After removal of 5 bases from V and 8 bases from J, the junction contained 9 bases not matched to a gene. Germline loops: CDR1 MDHEN, CDR2 SYDVKM. The CDR3 runs to 15 residues. The DNA for the CDR3 is TGTGCCAGCAGTATTTATCTGGGGACAGGGGGCGGCTACACCTTC. This translates into CASSIYLGTGGGYTF.